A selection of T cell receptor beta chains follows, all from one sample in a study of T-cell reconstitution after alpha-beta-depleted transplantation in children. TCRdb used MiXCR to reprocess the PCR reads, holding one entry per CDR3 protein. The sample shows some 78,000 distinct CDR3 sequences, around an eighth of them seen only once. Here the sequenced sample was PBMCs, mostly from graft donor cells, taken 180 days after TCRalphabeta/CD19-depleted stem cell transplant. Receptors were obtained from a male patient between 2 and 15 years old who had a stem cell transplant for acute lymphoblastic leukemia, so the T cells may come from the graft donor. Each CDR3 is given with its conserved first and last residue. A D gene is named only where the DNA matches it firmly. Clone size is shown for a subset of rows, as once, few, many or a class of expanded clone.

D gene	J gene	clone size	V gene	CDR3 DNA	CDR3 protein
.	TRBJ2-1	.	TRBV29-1	TGCAGCGTTGAACCGAGAAGTTACTACAATGAGCAGTTCTTC	CSVEPRSYYNEQFF
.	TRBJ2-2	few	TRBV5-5	TGTGCCAGCAGCTCCACAGTGAACACCGGGGAGCTGTTTTTT	CASSSTVNTGELFF
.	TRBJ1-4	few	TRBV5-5	TGTGCCAGCAGCTTGGAGGGACATCCTCTTGAAAAACTGTTTTTT	CASSLEGHPLEKLFF
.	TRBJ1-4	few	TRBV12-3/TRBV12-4	TGTGCCAGCAGTTCTCTTCCAGGTCGTGGTAATGAAAAACTGTTTTTT	CASSSLPGRGNEKLFF
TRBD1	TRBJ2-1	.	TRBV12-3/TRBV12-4	TGTGCCAGCCGACAGGGGATGAGTAATGAGCAGTTCTTC	CASRQGMSNEQFF
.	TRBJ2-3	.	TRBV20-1	TGCAGTGCTTCCGGGACCGCCACAGATACGCAGTATTTT	CSASGTATDTQYF
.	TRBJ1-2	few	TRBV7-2	TGTGCCAGCAGCCCCAATTTGCCCGGGCGTTATGGCTACACCTTC	CASSPNLPGRYGYTF
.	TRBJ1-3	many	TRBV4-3	TGCGCCAGCAGCCAAGATCCGCGGGGTGGAAACACCATATATTTT	CASSQDPRGGNTIYF
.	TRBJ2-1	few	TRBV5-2	TGTGCCAGCAAGAGGGGACAGGGGGTGAAGGATGAGCAGTTCTTC	CASKRGQGVKDEQFF
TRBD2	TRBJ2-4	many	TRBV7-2	TGTGCCAGCAGCTTCTCGTCTAGCGGGGGCCCCAAGGGGAGTCAGTACTTC	CASSFSSSGGPKGSQYF